One T cell receptor beta chain is described in this entry. The sample is drawn from a study of cytomegalovirus exposure and HLA in healthy donors. PCR primers comprised 60 Vbeta and 13 Jbeta primers. Generated by immunoSEQ multiplex PCR, the TCRdb table keeps only in-frame clones and is missing some. The data hold roughly 120,000 clones, with about two thirds observed a single time. What was sequenced was PBMCs. The TCR originated in a woman in her thirties or forties in good health and CMV-seropositive.

This CDR3 is CASSDRGWPQHF. Here the CDR3 DNA reads TGTGCCAGCAGCGATCGGGGTTGGCCCCAGCATTTT. The chain combines TRBV6-5 with TRBJ1-5; D unclear. There are 12 residues in the CDR3. V lost 6 bases, J lost 9 bases, and 12 bases lay in between. From germline, CDR1 is MNHEY and CDR2 SVGAGI.